These 15 T cell receptor beta chains originate from one sample sequenced in a study of vaccination effects on CD4 cells after COVID-19. Data came from immunoSEQ multiplex PCR; TCRdb stores just in-frame clones and leaves some out. The data show about 46,000 clones, with around three quarters seen just once and more than 13% held by the top ten. Antigen-specific CD4+ T cells expanded by the ViraFEST assay with viral peptide pools were then sequenced. Following 10 days of culture, CD4+ T cells were isolated. As their vaccination, participants received two doses of either BNT162b2 or mRNA-1273. Antigens of these TCRs are unknown. The material sequenced was CD4+ T cells from PBMCs cultured with HCoV-OC43 spike peptides, taken after COVID-19 vaccination. Documented subset: HCoV-OC43 spike overlapping peptide pool stimulation. These receptors were obtained from a human donor who received a COVID-19 vaccine.

The chain employs TRBV4-1 and TRBJ2-3; 11 nucleotides align to TRBD2. Germline CDR1 MGHRA, CDR2 YSYEKL. V was clipped by 1 base and J by 3 bases; unmatched bases: 3. This CDR3 contains 16 residues. CDR3 nucleotide sequence: TGCGCCAGCAGCCAAGGTCTAGCGGGGGGAACAGATACGCAGTATTTT. This gives the protein CASSQGLAGGTDTQYF.

This clone was recorded only once. V gene TRBV30 combines with J gene TRBJ1-5; D unclear. Trimming removed 0 bases from V and 6 bases from J, with 15 bases in between. The CDR3 covers 15 residues. The germline V gene has CDR1 GTSNPN and CDR2 SVGIG (reference sequence). For the CDR3, the DNA is TGTGCCTGGAGTGTATTTTTTGGTTTGGGTCAGCCCCAGCATTTT. Its translation is CAWSVFFGLGQPQHF.

The V gene is TRBV7-9, the J gene TRBJ1-2; D perhaps matches TRBD1 (6 bases). The CDR3 runs to 16 residues. V was clipped by 2 bases and J by 4 bases, with 17 bases between them. Germline V gives CDR1 SEHNR, CDR2 FQNEAQ (reference sequence). The CDR3 DNA sequence: TGTGCCAGCAGCTTAAGCTTGGACAGTAAGACCTATGGCTACACCTTC. Its protein is CASSLSLDSKTYGYTF.

The chain links TRBV6-5 to TRBJ2-7; no clear D. V dropped 5 bases and J dropped 2 bases, with 4 bases sitting between them. This CDR3 spans 11 amino acids. The germline CDR1 and CDR2 sequences are MNHEY and SVGAGI. CDR3 DNA: TGTGCCAGCAGTCCCACCTACGAGCAGTACTTC. This codes for CASSPTYEQYF.

The V and J genes are TRBV6-5 and TRBJ2-7; 7 nucleotides align to TRBD1. This CDR3 has 15 amino acids. V dropped 0 bases and J dropped 3; count of bases not matched to a gene: 5. Germline CDR1 MNHEY, CDR2 SVGAGI. The CDR3, as DNA: TGTGCCAGCAGTTACTCGACGACAGGGTACTACGAGCAGTACTTC. Its translation is CASSYSTTGYYEQYF.

In its sample, this clone was seen a few times. The chain links TRBV29-1 to TRBJ2-1; D gene uncertain. Trimming took off 7 bases at V and 10 bases at J, with 14 bases between the two ends. CDR1 is SQVTM, CDR2 ANQGSEA, per germline. The CDR3 extends over 11 amino acids. The CDR3 region is CSAERLQEQFF. The CDR3 coding sequence is TGCAGCGCCGAGAGGCTCCAGGAGCAGTTCTTC.

J is TRBJ1-3 and V is TRBV5-1; unclear D gene. Trimming removed 2 bases from V and 7 bases from J, with 4 bases in between. The CDR3 runs 11 residues. Germline loops: CDR1 SGHRS, CDR2 YFSETQ. The CDR3 is CASSFGNTIYF. The CDR3 region has the DNA TGCGCCAGCAGCTTCGGGAACACCATATATTTT.

V gene TRBV6-5 combines with J gene TRBJ1-1; TRBD1 matches 7 bases. J lost 3 bases, V lost 7 bases, and 8 bases had no gene match. The germline V gene has CDR1 MNHEY and CDR2 SVGAGI. This CDR3 comprises 14 residues. The CDR3 spells CASTKGAGDTEAFF. For the CDR3, the DNA is TGTGCCAGCACAAAGGGGGCGGGGGACACTGAAGCTTTCTTT.

The gene calls are TRBV19 and TRBJ2-3, with TRBD1 as a possible D gene (5 bases). The V gene's germline CDR1 is LNHDA and CDR2 SQIVND (reference sequence). The CDR3 consists of 15 residues. V was cut by 9 bases and J by 1 base, with 17 bases left in between. The CDR3 is CASRYQGRGTDTQYF. Written as DNA, the CDR3 is TGTGCCAGCAGATACCAGGGTCGGGGCACAGATACGCAGTATTTT.

The chain has TRBV10-2 and TRBJ1-5; 7 nucleotides match TRBD1. The CDR3 covers 13 residues. V was clipped by 8 bases and J by 5 bases; unmatched bases: 6. The germline V gene has CDR1 WSHSY and CDR2 SAAADI. CDR3 nucleotides: TGCGCCAGCGCCCTCGACAGGGATCAGCCCCAGCATTTT. Amino acids: CASALDRDQPQHF.

The chain couples TRBV28 to TRBJ1-2, with TRBD1 as a possible D gene (5 bases). Germline values: CDR1 MDHEN, CDR2 SYDVKM. CDR3 size: 14 residues. Trimming took 6 bases from V and 3 from J, leaving 14 bases between them. CDR3 sequence reads: CASRQEQSHYGYTF. CDR3 in DNA: TGTGCCAGCAGACAGGAACAATCCCACTATGGCTACACCTTC.

The chain links TRBV24-1 to TRBJ2-6, with 7 bases fitting TRBD1. J gave up 0 bases and V 7 bases, and 5 bases lay outside the gene matches. The CDR3 is made up of 16 amino acids. Per germline, CDR1 KGHDR and CDR2 SFDVKD. The CDR3 DNA sequence: TGTGCCACCAGCCAAGGGACAGCCTCTGGGGCCAACGTCCTGACTTTC. It codes for CATSQGTASGANVLTF.

This clone showed up just once. The chain recombines TRBV16 with TRBJ1-1; D is undetermined. This CDR3 has 16 residues. CDR1 KGHSY and CDR2 FQNENV come from the germline V gene. V was clipped by 4 bases and J by 4 bases, with 19 bases between them. CDR3 DNA sequence: TGTGCCAGCAGCCCTCTAGCGGGAGGAGAGGGCACTGAAGCTTTCTTT. This sequence encodes CASSPLAGGEGTEAFF. The full variable domain, rest sourced from reference TRBV16 and TRBJ1-1, is GEEVAQTPKHLVRGEGQKAKLYCAPIKGHSYVFWYQQVLKNEFKFLISFQNENVFDETGMPKERFSAKCLPNSPCSLEIQATKLEDSAVYFCASSPLAGGEGTEAFFGQGTRLTVV.

V gene TRBV6-2 or TRBV6-3 combines with J gene TRBJ2-2, with 8 bases that match TRBD2. In germline, CDR1 is MNHEY, CDR2 SVGEGT. The CDR3 covers 16 residues. J was trimmed by 7 bases and V by 2 bases; bases with no gene match: 9. CDR3 sequence (DNA): TGTGCCAGCAGTTACCTTCTAGCGGGCAATGGCGGGGAGCTGTTTTTT. Its protein is CASSYLLAGNGGELFF.

The V call is TRBV5-1, the J call TRBJ1-1; no firm D call. CDR3 length: 13 amino acids. Germline V gives CDR1 SGHRS, CDR2 YFSETQ. V gave up 2 bases and J gave up 1 base, with 6 bases separating them. Written as DNA, the CDR3 is TGCGCCAGCAGCTTATCCGAGAACACTGAAGCTTTCTTT. Translated: CASSLSENTEAFF.